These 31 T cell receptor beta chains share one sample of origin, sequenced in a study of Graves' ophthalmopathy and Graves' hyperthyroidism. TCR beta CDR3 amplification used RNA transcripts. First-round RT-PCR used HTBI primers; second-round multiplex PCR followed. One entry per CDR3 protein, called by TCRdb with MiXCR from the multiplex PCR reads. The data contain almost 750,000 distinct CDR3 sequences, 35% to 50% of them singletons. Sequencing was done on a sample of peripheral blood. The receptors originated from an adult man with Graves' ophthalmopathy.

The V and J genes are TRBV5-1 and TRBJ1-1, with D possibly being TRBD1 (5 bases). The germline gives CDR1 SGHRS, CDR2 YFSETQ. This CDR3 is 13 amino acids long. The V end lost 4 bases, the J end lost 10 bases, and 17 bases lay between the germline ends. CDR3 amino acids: CASSPGTGWGAFF. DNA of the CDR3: TGCGCCAGCAGCCCAGGGACGGGTTGGGGAGCTTTCTTT.

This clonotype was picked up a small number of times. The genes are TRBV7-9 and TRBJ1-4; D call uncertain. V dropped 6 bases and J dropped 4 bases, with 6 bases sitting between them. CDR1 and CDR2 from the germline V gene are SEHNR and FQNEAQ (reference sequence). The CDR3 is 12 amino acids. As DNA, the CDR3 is TGTGCCAGCAGATTTATTAATGAAAAACTGTTTTTT. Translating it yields CASRFINEKLFF. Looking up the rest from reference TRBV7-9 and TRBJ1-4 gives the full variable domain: DTGVSQNPRHKITKRGQNVTFRCDPISEHNRLYWYRQTLGQGPEFLTYFQNEAQLEKSRLLSDRFSAERPKGSFSTLEIQRTEQGDSAMYLCASRFINEKLFFGSGTQLSVL.

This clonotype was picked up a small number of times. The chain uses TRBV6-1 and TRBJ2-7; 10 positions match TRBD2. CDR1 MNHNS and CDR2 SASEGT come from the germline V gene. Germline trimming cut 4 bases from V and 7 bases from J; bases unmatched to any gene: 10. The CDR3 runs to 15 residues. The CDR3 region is CASSVMLAGVNEQYF. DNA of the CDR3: TGTGCCAGCAGTGTCATGCTAGCGGGAGTGAATGAGCAGTACTTC.

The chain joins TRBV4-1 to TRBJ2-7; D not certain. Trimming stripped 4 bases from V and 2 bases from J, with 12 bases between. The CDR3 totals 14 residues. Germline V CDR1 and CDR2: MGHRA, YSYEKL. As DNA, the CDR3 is TGCGCCAGCAGCCCAACCGACGGAGCCTACGAGCAGTACTTC. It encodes CASSPTDGAYEQYF.

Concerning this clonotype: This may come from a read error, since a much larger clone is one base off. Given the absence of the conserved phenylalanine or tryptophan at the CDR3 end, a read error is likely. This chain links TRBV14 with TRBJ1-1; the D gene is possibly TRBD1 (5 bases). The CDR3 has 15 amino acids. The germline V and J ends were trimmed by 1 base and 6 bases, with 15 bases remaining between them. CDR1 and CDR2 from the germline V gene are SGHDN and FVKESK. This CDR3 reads CASSQVPRVGSEAFS. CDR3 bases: TGTGCCAGCAGCCAAGTGCCCAGGGTAGGTTCTGAAGCTTTCTCT.

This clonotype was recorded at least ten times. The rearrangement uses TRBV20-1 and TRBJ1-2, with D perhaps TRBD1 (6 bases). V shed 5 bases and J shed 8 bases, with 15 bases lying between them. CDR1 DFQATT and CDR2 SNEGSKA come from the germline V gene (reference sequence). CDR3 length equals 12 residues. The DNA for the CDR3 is TGCAGTGCTGGGACGGACAGAGGAGGCTACACCTTC. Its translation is CSAGTDRGGYTF.

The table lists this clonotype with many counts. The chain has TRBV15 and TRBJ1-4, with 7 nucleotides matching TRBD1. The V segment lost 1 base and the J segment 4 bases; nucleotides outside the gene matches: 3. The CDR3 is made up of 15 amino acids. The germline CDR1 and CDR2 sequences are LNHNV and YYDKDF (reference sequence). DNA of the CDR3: TGTGCCACCAGCAGAGGACAGGGAATTAATGAAAAACTGTTTTTT. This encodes CATSRGQGINEKLFF.

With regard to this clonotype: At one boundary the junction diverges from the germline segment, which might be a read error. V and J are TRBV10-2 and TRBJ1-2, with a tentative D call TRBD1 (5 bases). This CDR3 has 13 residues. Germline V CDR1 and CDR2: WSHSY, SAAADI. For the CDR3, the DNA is TGTACCAGCAGCCCCAGGGTGGGCTATGGCTACACCTTC. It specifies CTSSPRVGYGYTF.

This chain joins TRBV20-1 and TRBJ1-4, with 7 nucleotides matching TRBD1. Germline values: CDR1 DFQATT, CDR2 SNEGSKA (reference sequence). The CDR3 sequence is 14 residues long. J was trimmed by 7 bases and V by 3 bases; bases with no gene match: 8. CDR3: CSASPQGFGEKLFF. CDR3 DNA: TGCAGTGCTAGCCCACAGGGGTTCGGTGAAAAACTGTTTTTT.

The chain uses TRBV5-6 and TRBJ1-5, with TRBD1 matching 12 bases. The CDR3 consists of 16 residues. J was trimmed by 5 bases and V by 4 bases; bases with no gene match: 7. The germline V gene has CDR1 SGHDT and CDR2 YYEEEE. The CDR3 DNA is TGTGCCAGCAGCGGGGGGACAGGGGGCGCGGATCAGCCCCAGCATTTT. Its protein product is CASSGGTGGADQPQHF. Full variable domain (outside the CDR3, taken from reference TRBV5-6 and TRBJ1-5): DAGVTQSPTHLIKTRGQQVTLRCSPKSGHDTVSWYQQALGQGPQFIFQYYEEEERQRGNFPDRFSGHQFPNYSSELNVNALLLGDSALYLCASSGGTGGADQPQHFGDGTRLSIL.

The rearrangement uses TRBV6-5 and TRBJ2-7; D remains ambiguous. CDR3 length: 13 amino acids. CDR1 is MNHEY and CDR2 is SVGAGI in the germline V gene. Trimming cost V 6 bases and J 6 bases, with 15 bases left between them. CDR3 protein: CASSADRLLEQYF. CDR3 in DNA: TGTGCCAGCAGCGCGGACCGACTTCTCGAGCAGTACTTC.

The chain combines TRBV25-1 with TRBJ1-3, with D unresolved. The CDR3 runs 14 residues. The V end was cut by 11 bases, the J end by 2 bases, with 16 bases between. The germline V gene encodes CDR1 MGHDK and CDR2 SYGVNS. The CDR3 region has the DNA TGTGCCGCCACCCTCGGGGTAACTGGAAACACCATATATTTT. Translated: CAATLGVTGNTIYF.

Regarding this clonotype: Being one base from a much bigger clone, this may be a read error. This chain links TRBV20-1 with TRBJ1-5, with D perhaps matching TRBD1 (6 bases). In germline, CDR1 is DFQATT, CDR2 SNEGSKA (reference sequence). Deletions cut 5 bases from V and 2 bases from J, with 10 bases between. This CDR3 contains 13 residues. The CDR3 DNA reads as TGCAGTGCTGGACACAGGGGCAATCAGCCCCAGCATTTT. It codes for CSAGHRGNQPQHF.

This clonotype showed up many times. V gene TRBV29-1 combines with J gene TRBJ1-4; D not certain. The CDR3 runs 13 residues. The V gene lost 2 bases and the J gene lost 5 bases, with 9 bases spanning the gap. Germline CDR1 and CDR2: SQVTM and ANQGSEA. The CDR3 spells CSVESNGNEKLFF. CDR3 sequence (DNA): TGCAGCGTTGAATCTAACGGGAATGAAAAACTGTTTTTT.

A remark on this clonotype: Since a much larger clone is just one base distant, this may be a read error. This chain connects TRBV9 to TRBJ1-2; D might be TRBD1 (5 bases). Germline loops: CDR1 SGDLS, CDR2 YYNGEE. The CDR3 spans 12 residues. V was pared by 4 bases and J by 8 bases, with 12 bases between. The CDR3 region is CASSRMGRGYTF. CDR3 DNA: TGTGCCAGCAGCCGCATGGGGCGCGGCTACACCTTC.

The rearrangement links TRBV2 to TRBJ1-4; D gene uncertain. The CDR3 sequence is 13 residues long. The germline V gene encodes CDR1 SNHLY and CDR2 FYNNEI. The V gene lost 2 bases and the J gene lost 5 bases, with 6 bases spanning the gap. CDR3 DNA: TGTGCCAGCAGTGAATGGGGAAATGAAAAACTGTTTTTT. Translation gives CASSEWGNEKLFF.

The CDR3 DNA sequence: TGTGCCAGCAGTGAATGGCCGACAGGGTTGGAGACCCAGTACTTC. Its translation: CASSEWPTGLETQYF. The chain is built from TRBV6-1 and TRBJ2-5, with TRBD1 identical over 7 bases. The CDR3 is 15 residues long. CDR1 is MNHNS, CDR2 SASEGT, per germline. Trimming cost V 2 bases and J 5 bases; bases outside gene matches: 8.

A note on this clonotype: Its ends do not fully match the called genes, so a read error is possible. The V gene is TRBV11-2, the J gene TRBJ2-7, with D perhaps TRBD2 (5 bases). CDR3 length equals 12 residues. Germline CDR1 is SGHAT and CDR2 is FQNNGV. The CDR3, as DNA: TGCGCCAGCAGCTTAGTGACGCGGGCCCAATACTTC. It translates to CASSLVTRAQYF.

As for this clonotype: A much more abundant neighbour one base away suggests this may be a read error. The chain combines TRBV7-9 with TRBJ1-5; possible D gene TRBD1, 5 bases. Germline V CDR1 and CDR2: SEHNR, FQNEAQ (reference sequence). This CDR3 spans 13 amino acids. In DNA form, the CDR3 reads TGTGCCGGCAGCCGGGACGTTCGCGGGAGTTGGACTTTT. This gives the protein CAGSRDVRGSWTF.

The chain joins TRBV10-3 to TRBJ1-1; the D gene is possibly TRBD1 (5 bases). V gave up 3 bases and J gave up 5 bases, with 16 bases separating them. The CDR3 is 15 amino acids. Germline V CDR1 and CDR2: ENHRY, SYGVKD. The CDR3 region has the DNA TGTGCCATCAGTGAAAGTCAGGGCGTAGGGACTGAAGCTTTCTTT. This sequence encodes CAISESQGVGTEAFF.

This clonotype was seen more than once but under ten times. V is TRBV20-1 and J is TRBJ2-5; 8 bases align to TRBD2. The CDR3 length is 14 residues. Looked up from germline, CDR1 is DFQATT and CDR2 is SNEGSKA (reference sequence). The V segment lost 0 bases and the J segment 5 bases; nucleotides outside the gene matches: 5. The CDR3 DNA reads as TGCAGTGCTAGAGATCCGGGGGGGCTGGAGACCCAGTACTTC. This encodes CSARDPGGLETQYF.

The chain's CDR3 is CASSLGRGRGNEQYF. The CDR3 coding sequence is TGTGCCAGCAGCTTAGGCAGAGGCAGGGGTAACGAGCAGTACTTC. V and J are TRBV7-2 and TRBJ2-7; perhaps TRBD1 as D (6 bases). V shed 1 base and J shed 5 bases, with 15 bases lying between them. This CDR3 is built from 15 residues. CDR1 and CDR2 (germline): SGHTA, FQGNSA.

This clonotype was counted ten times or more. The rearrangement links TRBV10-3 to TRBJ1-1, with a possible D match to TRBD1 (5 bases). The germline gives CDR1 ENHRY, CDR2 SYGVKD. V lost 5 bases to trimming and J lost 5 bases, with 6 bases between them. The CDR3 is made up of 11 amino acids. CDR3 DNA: TGTGCCATCAGTCCAGGGACTGAAGCTTTCTTT. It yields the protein CAISPGTEAFF.

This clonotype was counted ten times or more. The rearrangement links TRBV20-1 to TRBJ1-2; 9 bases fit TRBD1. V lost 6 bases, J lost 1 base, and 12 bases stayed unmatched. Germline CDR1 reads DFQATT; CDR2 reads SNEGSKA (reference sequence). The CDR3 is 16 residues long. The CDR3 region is CSAHGQGTRRNYGYTF. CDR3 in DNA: TGCAGTGCGCACGGACAGGGGACGCGACGTAACTATGGCTACACCTTC.

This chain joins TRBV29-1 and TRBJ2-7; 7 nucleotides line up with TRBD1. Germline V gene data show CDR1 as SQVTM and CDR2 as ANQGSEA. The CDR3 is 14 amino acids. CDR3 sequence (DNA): TGCAGTTTATCAGAGACAGGGCTCTCCTACGAGCAGTACTTC. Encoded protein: CSLSETGLSYEQYF.

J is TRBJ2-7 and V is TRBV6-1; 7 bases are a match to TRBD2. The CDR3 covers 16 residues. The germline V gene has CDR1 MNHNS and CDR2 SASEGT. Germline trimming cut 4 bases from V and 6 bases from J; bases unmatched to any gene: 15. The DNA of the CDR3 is TGTGCCAGCAGTGCTAGTATCGTGGGAGGGACGGGCGAGCAGTACTTC. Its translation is CASSASIVGGTGEQYF.

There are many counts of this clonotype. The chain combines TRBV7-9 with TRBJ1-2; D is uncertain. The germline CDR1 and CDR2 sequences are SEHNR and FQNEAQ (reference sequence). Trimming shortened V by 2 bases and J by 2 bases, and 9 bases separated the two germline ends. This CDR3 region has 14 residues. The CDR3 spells CASSLSGTNYGYTF. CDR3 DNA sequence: TGTGCCAGCAGCTTATCAGGCACCAACTATGGCTACACCTTC.

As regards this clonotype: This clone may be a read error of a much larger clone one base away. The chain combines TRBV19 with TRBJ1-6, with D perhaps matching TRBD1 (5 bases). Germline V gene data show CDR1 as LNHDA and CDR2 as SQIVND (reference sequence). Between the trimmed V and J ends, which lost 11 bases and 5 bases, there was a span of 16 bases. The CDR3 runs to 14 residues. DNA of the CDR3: TGTGCCTGTAAAAGCAGGGCAAATAATTCACCCCTCCACTTT. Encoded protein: CACKSRANNSPLHF.

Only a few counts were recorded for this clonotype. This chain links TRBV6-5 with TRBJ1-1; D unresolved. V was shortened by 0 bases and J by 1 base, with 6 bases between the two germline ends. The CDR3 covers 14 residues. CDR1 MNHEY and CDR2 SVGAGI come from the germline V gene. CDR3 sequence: CASSYSAENTEAFF. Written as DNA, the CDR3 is TGTGCCAGCAGTTACTCGGCAGAGAACACTGAAGCTTTCTTT.

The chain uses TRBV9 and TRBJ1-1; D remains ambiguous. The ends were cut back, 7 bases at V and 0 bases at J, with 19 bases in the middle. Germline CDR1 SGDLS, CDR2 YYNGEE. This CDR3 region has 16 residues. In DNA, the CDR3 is TGTGCCAGCTCGCCAAGAAGGGAAGGAATGAACACTGAAGCTTTCTTT. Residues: CASSPRREGMNTEAFF.

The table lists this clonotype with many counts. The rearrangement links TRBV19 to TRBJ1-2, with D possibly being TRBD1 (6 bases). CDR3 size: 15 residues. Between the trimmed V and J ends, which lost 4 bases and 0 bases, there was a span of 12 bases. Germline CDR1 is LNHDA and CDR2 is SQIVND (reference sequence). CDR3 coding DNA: TGTGCCAGTAGTACCGGACAGCGAACTAACTATGGCTACACCTTC. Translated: CASSTGQRTNYGYTF.